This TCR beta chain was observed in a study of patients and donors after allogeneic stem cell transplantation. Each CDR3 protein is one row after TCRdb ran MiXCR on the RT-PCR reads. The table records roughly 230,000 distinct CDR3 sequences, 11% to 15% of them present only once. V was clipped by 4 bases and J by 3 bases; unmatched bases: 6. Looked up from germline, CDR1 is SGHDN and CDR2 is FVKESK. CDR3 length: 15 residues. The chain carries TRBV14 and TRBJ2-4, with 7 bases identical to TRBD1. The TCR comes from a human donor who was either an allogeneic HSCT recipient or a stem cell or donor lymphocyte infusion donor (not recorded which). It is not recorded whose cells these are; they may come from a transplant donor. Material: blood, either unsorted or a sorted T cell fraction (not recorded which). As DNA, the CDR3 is TGTGCCAGCAGCCCCTGGGACAGAGGCAAAAACATTCAGTACTTC. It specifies CASSPWDRGKNIQYF.